This T cell receptor beta chain was found in a study of blood T cell repertoires in COVID-19. Looked up from germline, CDR1 is LNHNV and CDR2 is YYDKDF (reference sequence). CDR3 length: 19 amino acids. Between the trimmed V and J ends, which lost 0 bases and 1 base, there was a span of 19 bases. Assay used: immunoSEQ multiplex PCR; TCRdb lists only in-frame clones, some missing. The sample has roughly 250,000 clones, approximately 85% seen once. The rearrangement links TRBV15 to TRBJ2-1, with D tentatively TRBD2 (5 bases). The sequenced material came from PBMCs or T cells enriched from blood (not recorded which). The source of this sequence is a woman in her forties or fifties who had recovered from COVID-19. CDR3 amino acids: CATSRDGNLGGGSYNEQFF. As DNA, the CDR3 is TGTGCCACCAGCAGAGATGGGAACCTAGGTGGAGGTTCCTACAATGAGCAGTTCTTC.